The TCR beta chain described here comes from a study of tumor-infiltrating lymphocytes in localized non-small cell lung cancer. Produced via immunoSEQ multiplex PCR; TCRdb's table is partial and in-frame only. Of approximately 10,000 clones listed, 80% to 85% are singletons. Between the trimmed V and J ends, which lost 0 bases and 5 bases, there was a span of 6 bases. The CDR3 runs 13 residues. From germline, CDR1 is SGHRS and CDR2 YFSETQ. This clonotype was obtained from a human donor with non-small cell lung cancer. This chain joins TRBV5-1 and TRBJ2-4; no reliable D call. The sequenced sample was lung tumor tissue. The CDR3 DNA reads TGCGCCAGCAGCTTGGGGCAGGAAAACATTCAGTACTTC. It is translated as CASSLGQENIQYF. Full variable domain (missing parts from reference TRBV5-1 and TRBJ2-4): KAGVTQTPRYLIKTRGQQVTLSCSPISGHRSVSWYQQTPGQGLQFLFEYFSETQRNKGNFPGRFSGRQFSNSRSEMNVSTLELGDSALYLCASSLGQENIQYFGAGTRLSVL.